The clone carrying this T cell receptor (beta chain) was recorded at least ten times. The DNA ends 3 residues before the CDR3 does, and the rest of the CDR3 is filled in from the germline J gene. The CDR3 is 13 residues long. V gave up 4 bases and J gave up 2 bases, with 7 bases separating them. Germline V gene lookup returns CDR1 SNHLY and CDR2 FYNNEI. Profiled with immunoSEQ multiplex PCR; TCRdb holds only in-frame clones, not every one. The data show 30,000 to 45,000 clones, none appearing only once, with 2.5% to 3.5% held by the ten largest. The entry originates in a study of T cell clonality in common variable immunodeficiency.

Sequencing was done on a sample of peripheral blood mononuclear cells. The rearrangement joins TRBV2 to TRBJ2-3; D perhaps matches TRBD1 (5 bases). The source is a person aged 18 to 70 in good health. CDR3 DNA, as far as it was read: TGTGCCAGCAGTGGACAGCTCACAGATACG. This translates into CASSGQLTDT. The CDR3 as a whole reads CASSGQLTDTQYF.